These T cell receptor beta chains were read from a single sample in a study of cytomegalovirus exposure and HLA in healthy donors. TCRdb keeps only in-frame clones here, not all; method: immunoSEQ multiplex PCR. The table has 100,000 to 120,000 clones, approximately 80% seen once. Sequencing input: PBMCs. These receptors were taken from a man aged 30 to 39 in good health and CMV-seronegative. Both conserved end residues are part of each CDR3. Each record gives: clone size, V gene, D gene, J gene, CDR3 DNA, CDR3 protein. D genes are given only for firm matches. Some rows have no size entry. The others give once, few or many, or a class for an expanded clone.

>once|TRBV7-9|-|TRBJ1-2
TGTGCCGAAAAAGAAGGGGCATCTTTACGCTACACCTTC
CAEKEGASLRYTF
>-|TRBV19|-|TRBJ1-1
TGTGCCAGTAGTATCGGGGGAAACGCTTTCTTT
CASSIGGNAFF
>-|TRBV6-6|TRBD1|TRBJ2-1
TGTGCCAGCAGGACCGGGACAGGGGGCAATGAGCAGTTCTTC
CASRTGTGGNEQFF
>-|TRBV19|-|TRBJ1-3
TGTGCCAGTAGTCTTGAGGGTTCTGGAAACACCATATATTTT
CASSLEGSGNTIYF
>-|TRBV28|TRBD2|TRBJ2-2
TGTGCCAGCGGGGACTACAACACCGGGGAGCTGTTTTTT
CASGDYNTGELFF
>-|TRBV19|TRBD2|TRBJ2-1
TGTGCCAGTAGTCCGAGGACTAGCGGGGTATACAATGAGCAGTTCTTC
CASSPRTSGVYNEQFF
>-|TRBV28|-|TRBJ1-1
TGTGCCCCCCCTTGGCAGAAAGCTTTCTTT
CAPPWQKAFF
>-|TRBV9|TRBD2|TRBJ2-7
TGTGCCAGCAGCGTAGGTAGTCTAGCGGTCTACGAGCAGTACTTC
CASSVGSLAVYEQYF
>-|TRBV29-1|-|TRBJ2-1
TGCAGCGTTGAAATTCCCCTAGCAACTAATGAGCAGTTCTTC
CSVEIPLATNEQFF
>-|TRBV5-6|TRBD1|TRBJ2-7
TGTGCCAGCAGCTCGGGACCGGGACAGGGCCTCTACGAGCAGTACTTC
CASSSGPGQGLYEQYF
>few|TRBV13|-|TRBJ2-4
TGTGCCAGCAGCCCTGGAGCCGCCAAAAACATTCAGTACTTC
CASSPGAAKNIQYF
>-|TRBV29-1|-|TRBJ1-1
TGCAGCGTTCGGCAGGGTAGCCCCGCAGCTGAAGCTTTCTTT
CSVRQGSPAAEAFF
>-|TRBV4-1|TRBD1|TRBJ2-5
TGCGCCAGCAGCCAAATGATGGGACAGAAGTACTTC
CASSQMMGQKYF
>few|TRBV4-3|-|TRBJ1-2
TGCGCCAGCAGCCAAGAACCGGGGGGTGGCTATGGCTACACCTTC
CASSQEPGGGYGYTF
>-|TRBV7-6|TRBD2|TRBJ2-2
TGTGCCAGCAGCTTTCTTAGCGGGGCGAACACCGGGGAGCTGTTTTTT
CASSFLSGANTGELFF
>-|TRBV15|TRBD2|TRBJ2-5
TGTGCCACCAGCAGAAGGAGCGGGGGGGCCGTGGAGACCCAGTACTTC
CATSRRSGGAVETQYF
>-|TRBV28|-|TRBJ1-5
TGTGCCAGCAACCCGGGAGGACAACAGGGTTCAGTTAGCAATCAGCCCCAGCATTTT
CASNPGGQQGSVSNQPQHF
>-|TRBV21-1|-|TRBJ1-5
TGTGCCAGCATCAAAGGATGGGAGAACAATCAGCCCCAGCATTTT
CASIKGWENNQPQHF
>-|TRBV7-7|TRBD2|TRBJ2-5
TGTGCTAGCAGCTTACTAGCGGGGGGGCGCGAGACCCAGTACTTC
CASSLLAGGRETQYF
>few|TRBV14|TRBD1|TRBJ1-4
TGTGCCAGCAGGAGTACAGGGGGTTCTAAAAAACTGTTTTTT
CASRSTGGSKKLFF
>-|TRBV4-3|-|TRBJ2-2
TGCGCCAGCAGCCAAGATCATTCGGGGTTTGCCGGGGAGCTGTTTTTT
CASSQDHSGFAGELFF
>once|TRBV27|TRBD1|TRBJ1-1
TGTGCCAGCAACCCCGACAGGGCAGTTAACACTGAAGCTTTCTTT
CASNPDRAVNTEAFF
>-|TRBV10-3|TRBD1|TRBJ1-3
TGTGCCATCGGACCGGGACAGGCCCTCGTTCACTCTGGAAACACCATATATTTT
CAIGPGQALVHSGNTIYF
>-|TRBV5-1|TRBD1|TRBJ1-1
TGCGCCAGCAGCCAAGCGACAGGGGGCTCTGAAGCTTTCTTT
CASSQATGGSEAFF
>-|TRBV6-1|-|TRBJ2-3
TGTGCCAGCAGGATGAACTCCTCTCCGTTGGATACGCAGTATTTT
CASRMNSSPLDTQYF
>few|TRBV6-5|-|TRBJ1-1
TGTGCCAGCAGTTCTCCAGGGGCTGAAGCTTTCTTT
CASSSPGAEAFF
>-|TRBV5-5|TRBD2|TRBJ2-6
TGTGCCAGCAGCTTCCGGGGGGGCCTGCAAGGGGCCAACGTCCTGACTTTC
CASSFRGGLQGANVLTF
>-|TRBV10-1|TRBD1|TRBJ1-1
TGCGCCAGCAGTGCGGGACAGGGGAACACTGAAGCTTTCTTT
CASSAGQGNTEAFF
>-|TRBV10-1|-|TRBJ1-1
TGCGCCAGCTCCAGGATCGGGGGGACTGAAGCTTTCTTT
CASSRIGGTEAFF
>-|TRBV7-2|TRBD1|TRBJ1-2
TGTGCCAGCAGCCTAACGACAGGGGGCCATGGCTACACCTTC
CASSLTTGGHGYTF
>-|TRBV27|TRBD1|TRBJ2-3
TGTGCCAGCAGTTTATCGACAGGGGCAGATACGCAGTATTTT
CASSLSTGADTQYF
>-|TRBV10-1|TRBD1|TRBJ2-7
TGCGCCAGCAGTGGGTTTTCGGGACAGGGGATCTACGAGCAGTACTTC
CASSGFSGQGIYEQYF
>-|TRBV30|-|TRBJ2-7
TGTGCCTGGAGTCGACAAGGGACTCTGAAGACCTACGAGCAGTACTTC
CAWSRQGTLKTYEQYF
>-|TRBV29-1|-|TRBJ2-1
TGCAGCGGGACGGAGGAGTCCTACAATGAGCAGTTCTTC
CSGTEESYNEQFF
>-|TRBV5-1|-|TRBJ2-3
TGCGCCAGCAGCCGGGCGGAAGGCGGGTCAGATACGCAGTATTTT
CASSRAEGGSDTQYF
>once|TRBV7-8|TRBD2|TRBJ2-7
TGTGCCAGCAGCTTAAAGCGGGAGCTACCCTACGAGCAGTACTTC
CASSLKRELPYEQYF
>-|TRBV9|TRBD1|TRBJ1-2
TGTGCCAGCAGCGCCGGACAGGACCTCAACTATGGCTACACCTTC
CASSAGQDLNYGYTF
>-|TRBV10-2|-|TRBJ2-3
TGCGCCAGCAGACAGTGGGCTGATACGCAGTATTTT
CASRQWADTQYF
>-|TRBV29-1|-|TRBJ2-3
TGCAGCGTTGACCGAGACACAGATACGCAGTATTTT
CSVDRDTDTQYF
>-|TRBV4-3|TRBD1|TRBJ1-6
TGCGCCAGCAGCCAAGAGTCCGGACAGGCGGAATCACCCCTCCACTTT
CASSQESGQAESPLHF
>few|TRBV27|-|TRBJ2-7
TGTGCCAGCAGTTTCTTTTTATCCTACGAGCAGTACTTC
CASSFFLSYEQYF
>once|TRBV10-1|TRBD1|TRBJ1-1
TGCGCCAGCAGACCGGGACAGGGATCCACTGAAGCTTTCTTT
CASRPGQGSTEAFF
>-|TRBV5-1|TRBD2|TRBJ2-1
TGCGCCAGCAGCGGGACGGCGGGGGATGAGCAGTTCTTC
CASSGTAGDEQFF
>-|TRBV6-5|TRBD2|TRBJ2-7
TGTGCCAGCTCTGACCCCGCGGGGGAATCCTACGAGCAGTACTTC
CASSDPAGESYEQYF
>-|TRBV7-9|TRBD2|TRBJ2-3
TGTGCCAGCAGCGCCTTAAGACTAGCGGGGGCCACAGATACGCAGTATTTT
CASSALRLAGATDTQYF
>-|TRBV7-8|-|TRBJ2-5
TGTGCCAGCAGCTTAGGTCGCGCCGAGACCCAGTACTTC
CASSLGRAETQYF
>-|TRBV10-3|-|TRBJ2-1
TGTGCCATCACGGAGGGTCTAGCCGGGAATGAGCAGTTCTTC
CAITEGLAGNEQFF